This paragraph reports one T cell receptor (beta chain). Antigen: not known. Trimming shortened V by 2 bases and J by 4 bases, and 4 bases separated the two germline ends. The CDR3 length is 12 residues. Germline V gene lookup returns CDR1 MNHNY and CDR2 SVGAGI (reference sequence). Of the isolated RNA, all was reverse transcribed, and so the sequenced material was expressed TCRB transcripts. TCRdb's copy holds only in-frame clones and misses some; the assay was immunoSEQ multiplex PCR. The table has around 44,000 clones, approximately 70% seen once. Sorted populations all had greater than 95% purity. This sample was included in a study of beta chain features in type 1 diabetes. Study conclusions and caveats: Junctions at VDJ sites from type 1 diabetes patients had fewer insertions and more deletions. Across patients, naive, central memory and Treg TCRB repertoires exhibited apparently greater similarity than was observed across healthy donors. Type 1 diabetes patients had TCRB CDR3s that were shorter (moderately but significantly so) in all four CD4+ subsets.

The J gene is TRBJ2-3, the V gene TRBV6-6; D remains ambiguous. Sample: Tregs from blood. The TCR originated in a woman between 18 and 29 years old with type 1 diabetes. The CDR3 DNA follows: TGTGCCAGCAGTTACGCGGCAGATACGCAGTATTTT. Protein sequence: CASSYAADTQYF.